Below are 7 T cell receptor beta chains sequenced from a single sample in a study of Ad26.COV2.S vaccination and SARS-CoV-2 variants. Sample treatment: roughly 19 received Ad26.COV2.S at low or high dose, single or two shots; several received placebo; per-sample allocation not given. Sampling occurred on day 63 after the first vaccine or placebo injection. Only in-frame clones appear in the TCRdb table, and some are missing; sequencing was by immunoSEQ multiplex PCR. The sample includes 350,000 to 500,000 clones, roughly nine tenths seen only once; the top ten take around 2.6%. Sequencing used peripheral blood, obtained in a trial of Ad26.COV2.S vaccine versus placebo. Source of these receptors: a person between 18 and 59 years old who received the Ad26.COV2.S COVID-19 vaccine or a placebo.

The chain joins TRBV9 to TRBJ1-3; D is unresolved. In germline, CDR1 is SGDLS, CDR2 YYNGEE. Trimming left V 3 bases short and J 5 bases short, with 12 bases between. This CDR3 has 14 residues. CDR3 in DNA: TGTGCCAGCAGCGACTCCGACGGACGAAACACCATATATTTT. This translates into CASSDSDGRNTIYF.

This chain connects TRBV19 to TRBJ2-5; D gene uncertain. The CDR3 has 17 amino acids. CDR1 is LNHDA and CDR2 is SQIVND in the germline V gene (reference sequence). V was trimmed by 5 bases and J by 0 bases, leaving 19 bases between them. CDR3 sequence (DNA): TGTGCCAGTAGTTCTATTTGGGTGAGGATGGACCAAGAGACCCAGTACTTC. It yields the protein CASSSIWVRMDQETQYF.

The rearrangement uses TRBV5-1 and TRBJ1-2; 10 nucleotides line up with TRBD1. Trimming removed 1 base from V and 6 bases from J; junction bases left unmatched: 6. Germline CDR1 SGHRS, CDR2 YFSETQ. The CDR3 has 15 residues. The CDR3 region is CASSLLRQGADGYTF. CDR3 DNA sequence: TGCGCCAGCAGCTTGCTTAGACAGGGGGCCGATGGCTACACCTTC. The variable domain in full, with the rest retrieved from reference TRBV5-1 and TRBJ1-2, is KAGVTQTPRYLIKTRGQQVTLSCSPISGHRSVSWYQQTPGQGLQFLFEYFSETQRNKGNFPGRFSGRQFSNSRSEMNVSTLELGDSALYLCASSLLRQGADGYTFGSGTRLTVV.

The CDR3 DNA sequence: TGTGCCAGCTGCCTCGGGCAGAGCTACACCTTC. As protein: CASCLGQSYTF. J is TRBJ1-2 and V is TRBV12-3 or TRBV12-4; D remains ambiguous. V gave up 8 bases and J gave up 9 bases, with 13 bases separating them. This CDR3 comprises 11 residues.

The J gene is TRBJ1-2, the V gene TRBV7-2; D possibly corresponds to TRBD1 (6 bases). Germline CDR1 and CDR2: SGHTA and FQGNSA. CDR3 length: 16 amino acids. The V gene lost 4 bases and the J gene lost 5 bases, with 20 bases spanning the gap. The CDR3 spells CASSWSMGAMWYGYTF. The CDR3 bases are TGTGCCAGCAGCTGGTCGATGGGGGCGATGTGGTATGGCTACACCTTC.

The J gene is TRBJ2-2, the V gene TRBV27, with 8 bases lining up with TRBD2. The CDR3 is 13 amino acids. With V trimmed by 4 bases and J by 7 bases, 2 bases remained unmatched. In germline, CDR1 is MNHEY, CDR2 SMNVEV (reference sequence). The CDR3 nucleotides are TGTGCCAGCAGTTCGCGGGGGGACGGGGAGCTGTTTTTT. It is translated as CASSSRGDGELFF.

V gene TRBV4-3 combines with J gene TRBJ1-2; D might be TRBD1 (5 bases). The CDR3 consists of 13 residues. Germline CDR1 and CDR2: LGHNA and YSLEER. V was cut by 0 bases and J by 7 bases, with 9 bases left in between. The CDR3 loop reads CASSQDQGAGYTF. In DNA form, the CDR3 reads TGCGCCAGCAGCCAAGACCAGGGTGCTGGCTACACCTTC.